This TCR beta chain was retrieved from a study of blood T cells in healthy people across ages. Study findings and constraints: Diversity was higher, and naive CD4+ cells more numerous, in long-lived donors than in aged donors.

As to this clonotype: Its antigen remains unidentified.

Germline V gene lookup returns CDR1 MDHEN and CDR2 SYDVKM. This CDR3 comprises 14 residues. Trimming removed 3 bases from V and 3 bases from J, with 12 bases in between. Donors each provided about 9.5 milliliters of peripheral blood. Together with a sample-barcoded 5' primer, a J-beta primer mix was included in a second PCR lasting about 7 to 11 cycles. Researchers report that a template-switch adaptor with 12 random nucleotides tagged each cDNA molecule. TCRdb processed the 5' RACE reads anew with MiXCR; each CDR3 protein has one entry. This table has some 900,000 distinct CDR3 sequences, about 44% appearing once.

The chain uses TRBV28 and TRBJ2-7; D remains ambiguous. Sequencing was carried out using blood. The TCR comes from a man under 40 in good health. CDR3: CASSFRGMGYEQYF. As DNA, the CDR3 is TGTGCCAGCAGTTTTAGAGGTATGGGCTACGAGCAGTACTTC.